The 14 T cell receptor beta chains reported below all come from one sample, sequenced in a study of T cells in Graves' hyperthyroidism and ophthalmopathy. Using RNA transcripts as the source, TCR beta CDR3 regions were amplified. A set of HTBI primers served as the primers for a first-round RT-PCR of the TCR CDR3. TCRdb called the multiplex PCR reads again in MiXCR, with one record for every CDR3 protein. The sample comprises approximately 520,000 distinct CDR3 sequences, 20% of which are singletons, and less than 30% rests with the top ten. Sequenced: blood. These receptors were collected from a man between 18 and 35 years old with Graves' hyperthyroidism.

This clonotype was counted ten times or more. V and J are TRBV4-1 and TRBJ2-5; 8 bases are shared with TRBD2. The J segment lost 3 bases and the V segment lost 1 base, leaving 4 bases of the junction unmatched. CDR3 length: 15 amino acids. In germline, CDR1 is MGHRA, CDR2 YSYEKL. CDR3 protein: CASSQARGGEETQYF. In nucleotides, the CDR3 is TGCGCCAGCAGCCAAGCTCGGGGGGGAGAAGAGACCCAGTACTTC.

This clonotype was found many times. The V and J genes are TRBV7-6 and TRBJ1-1; TRBD1 matches at 7 bases. V trimming: 3 bases; J trimming: 2 bases; junction bases outside the gene matches: 3. The CDR3 runs to 14 residues. CDR1 SGHVS and CDR2 FNYEAQ come from the germline V gene. Written as DNA, the CDR3 is TGTGCCAGCAGCTTGGGACAGTATAACACTGAAGCTTTCTTT. Amino acids: CASSLGQYNTEAFF.

This clonotype was detected ten times or more. J is TRBJ2-2 and V is TRBV7-8; 7 positions match TRBD1. In germline, CDR1 is SGHVS, CDR2 FQNEAQ. Trimming cost V 5 bases and J 6 bases; bases outside gene matches: 6. CDR3 length: 14 residues. The DNA of the CDR3 is TGTGCCAGCAGCCCCTACAGGGGACCCGGGGAGCTGTTTTTT. Protein product: CASSPYRGPGELFF.

This clonotype was recorded at least ten times. The gene calls are TRBV28 and TRBJ2-7; 9 bases are a match to TRBD1. The CDR3 has 15 amino acids. Germline loops: CDR1 MDHEN, CDR2 SYDVKM. The trim removed 5 bases at V and 5 bases at J, leaving 10 bases unmatched. The CDR3 DNA sequence: TGTGCCAGCAGTGTAACCGGGACAGGGCCCCACGAGCAGTACTTC. The encoded protein is CASSVTGTGPHEQYF.

The chain links TRBV11-2 to TRBJ1-1; a weak D match, TRBD1 (5 bases). Between the trimmed V and J ends, which lost 1 base and 0 bases, there was a span of 12 bases. Germline values: CDR1 SGHAT, CDR2 FQNNGV. This CDR3 region has 16 residues. CDR3 nucleotides: TGTGCCAGCAGCTTAGGGGGGGGGAGGTTGAACACTGAAGCTTTCTTT. Protein product: CASSLGGGRLNTEAFF.

This clonotype appeared many times. The V and J genes are TRBV9 and TRBJ1-1; D gene uncertain. The V gene lost 4 bases and the J gene lost 3 bases, with 16 bases spanning the gap. The CDR3 loop spans 15 amino acids. Looked up from germline, CDR1 is SGDLS and CDR2 is YYNGEE. The CDR3 DNA reads as TGTGCCAGCAGCCCCGCTTTGGAGAGAGACACTGAAGCTTTCTTT. Its translation: CASSPALERDTEAFF.

The rearrangement uses TRBV6-1 and TRBJ1-5; D is ambiguous. The CDR3 sequence is 14 residues long. Germline V lookup: CDR1 MNHNS, CDR2 SASEGT. V lost 6 bases, J lost 3 bases, and 12 bases lay in between. CDR3 loop: CASRNRASNQPQHF. CDR3 coding DNA: TGTGCCAGCAGGAACCGGGCCTCCAATCAGCCCCAGCATTTT.

This clonotype was found many times. The chain joins TRBV29-1 to TRBJ1-2, with 8 bases lining up with TRBD1. Germline assignment: CDR1 SQVTM and CDR2 ANQGSEA. V dropped 3 bases and J dropped 4; count of bases not matched to a gene: 10. The CDR3 has 15 residues. CDR3 bases: TGCAGCGTTGATTCCCAGGGGGCGCGGGGCTATGGCTACACCTTC. Its protein product is CSVDSQGARGYGYTF.

The chain carries TRBV15 and TRBJ2-2; D is possibly TRBD2 (5 bases). V was cut by 4 bases and J by 1 base, with 10 bases left in between. The germline gives CDR1 LNHNV, CDR2 YYDKDF (reference sequence). CDR3 length: 15 amino acids. CDR3 DNA sequence: TGTGCCACCAGCATCGGACTTGTGAACACCGGGGAGCTGTTTTTT. Encoded protein: CATSIGLVNTGELFF.

This clonotype was recorded many times. The chain joins TRBV6-2 or TRBV6-3 to TRBJ1-1; maybe TRBD1 (5 bases). The CDR3 length is 15 residues. Trimming cost V 2 bases and J 0 bases, with 10 bases left between them. Germline loops: CDR1 MNHEY, CDR2 SVGEGT. The CDR3 region has the DNA TGTGCCAGCAGTTACCAGGGCAGGGTGAACACTGAAGCTTTCTTT. The encoded protein is CASSYQGRVNTEAFF.

This clonotype was seen repeatedly, ten times or more. The V and J genes are TRBV6-1 and TRBJ1-1; tentatively, D is TRBD1 (5 bases). The CDR3 is 15 amino acids. V was clipped by 11 bases and J by 0 bases, with 19 bases between them. CDR1 MNHNS and CDR2 SASEGT come from the germline V gene. The CDR3 here is CAASGRGSVNTEAFF. CDR3 sequence (DNA): TGTGCCGCCTCGGGGCGGGGATCGGTGAACACTGAAGCTTTCTTT.

The chain has TRBV28 and TRBJ2-7, with unresolved D. The V gene's germline CDR1 is MDHEN and CDR2 SYDVKM. The V end was cut by 6 bases, the J end by 0 bases, with 6 bases between. The CDR3 totals 12 residues. CDR3 sequence: CASSRYSYEQYF. CDR3 bases: TGTGCCAGCAGCCGTTACTCCTACGAGCAGTACTTC.

This clonotype showed up many times. This rearrangement joins TRBV27 to TRBJ2-7, with D possibly being TRBD1 (7 bases). The germline V gene has CDR1 MNHEY and CDR2 SMNVEV (reference sequence). CDR3 length: 16 residues. V gave up 6 bases and J gave up 7 bases, with 25 bases separating them. The CDR3 loop reads CASRDPRRQGGEEQYF. CDR3 in DNA: TGTGCCAGCAGGGACCCTCGGCGGCAGGGGGGTGAAGAGCAGTACTTC.

Comment on this clonotype: With a much larger clone just one base away, this may be a read error. The conserved final phenylalanine or tryptophan is absent from the CDR3, which likely points to a read error. The rearrangement uses TRBV7-8 and TRBJ1-1; 8 nucleotides align to TRBD1. The CDR3 loop spans 17 amino acids. Germline trimming cut 2 bases from V and 5 bases from J; bases unmatched to any gene: 13. The germline CDR1 and CDR2 sequences are SGHVS and FQNEAQ. Here the CDR3 reads CASSLWGRGRGLTEAFL. CDR3 bases: TGTGCCAGCAGCTTATGGGGCAGGGGGCGCGGGTTGACTGAAGCTTTCCTT.